This TCR beta chain was identified during a study of OX40 agonist ivuxolimab in advanced cancers. Study in general: As their treatment, patients were administered ivuxolimab, an agonistic anti-OX40 (CD134) antibody.

Sequencing used immunoSEQ multiplex PCR; TCRdb keeps in-frame clones, though not all of them. This table has over 55,000 clones, approximately 80% appearing once. Study-wide results and limits: CD4+ and CD8+ blood T cells expanded clonally by week 6 at 0.1 to 3.0 mg/kg.

About this clone itself: Its antigen is currently unknown.

This receptor was taken from an adult with an advanced solid tumor such as melanoma, head and neck, liver or kidney cancer. This sample comprised CD4+ or CD8+ T cells sorted from blood, obtained in a trial of the OX40 agonist ivuxolimab.

The CDR3: CASSLDPLRAVNTEAFF. For the CDR3, the DNA is TGTGCCAGCAGCTTAGACCCTTTAAGGGCTGTGAACACTGAAGCTTTCTTT. The rearrangement uses TRBV11-3 and TRBJ1-1; D ambiguous. Germline assignment: CDR1 SGHNT and CDR2 YENEEA. Deletions cut 0 bases from V and 0 bases from J, with 14 bases between. The CDR3 consists of 17 residues.